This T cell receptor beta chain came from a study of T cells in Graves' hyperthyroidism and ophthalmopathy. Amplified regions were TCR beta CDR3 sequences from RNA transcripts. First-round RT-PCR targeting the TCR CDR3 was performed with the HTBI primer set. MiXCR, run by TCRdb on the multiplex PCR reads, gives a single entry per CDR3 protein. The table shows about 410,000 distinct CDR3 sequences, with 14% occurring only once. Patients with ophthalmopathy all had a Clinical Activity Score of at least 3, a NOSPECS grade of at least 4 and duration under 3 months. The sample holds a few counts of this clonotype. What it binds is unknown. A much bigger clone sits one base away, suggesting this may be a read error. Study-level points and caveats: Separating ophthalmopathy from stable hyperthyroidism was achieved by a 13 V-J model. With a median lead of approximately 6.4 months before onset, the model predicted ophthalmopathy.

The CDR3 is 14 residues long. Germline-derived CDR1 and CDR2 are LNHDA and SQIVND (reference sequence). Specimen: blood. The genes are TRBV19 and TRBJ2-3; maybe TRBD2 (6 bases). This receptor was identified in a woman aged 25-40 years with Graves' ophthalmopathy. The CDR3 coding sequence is TGTGCCAGTAGCGCTGAAACTAGCACAGATACGCGGTATTTT. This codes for CASSAETSTDTRYF.